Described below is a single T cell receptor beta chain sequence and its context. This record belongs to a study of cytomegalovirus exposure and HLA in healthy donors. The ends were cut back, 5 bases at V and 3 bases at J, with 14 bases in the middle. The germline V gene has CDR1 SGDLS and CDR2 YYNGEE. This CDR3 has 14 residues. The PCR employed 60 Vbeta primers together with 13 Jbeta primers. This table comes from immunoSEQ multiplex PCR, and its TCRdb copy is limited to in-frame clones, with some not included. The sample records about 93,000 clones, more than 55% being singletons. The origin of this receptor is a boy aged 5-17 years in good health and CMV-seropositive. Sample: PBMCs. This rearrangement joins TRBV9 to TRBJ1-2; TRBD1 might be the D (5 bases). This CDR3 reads CASSELGPDYGYTF. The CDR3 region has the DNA TGTGCCAGCAGTGAGCTGGGGCCGGACTATGGCTACACCTTC.